One and the same sample provided the 20 T cell receptor beta chains below, sequenced in a study of OX40 agonist ivuxolimab in advanced cancers. Sequenced by immunoSEQ multiplex PCR; TCRdb stores in-frame clones only, minus some. The sample gives over 55,000 clones, about nine tenths of which show up once; around 2.2% is in the top ten. The material sequenced was CD4+ or CD8+ T cells sorted from blood, taken in a trial of the OX40 agonist ivuxolimab. The receptors shown here come from an adult with an advanced solid tumor such as melanoma, head and neck, liver or kidney cancer.

The chain joins TRBV7-2 to TRBJ1-5; 7 nucleotides agree with TRBD1. The V gene end was trimmed by 1 base and the J gene end by 5 bases; junction bases not matched to a gene: 8. Germline assignment: CDR1 SGHTA and CDR2 FQGNSA. This CDR3 is built from 16 residues. In DNA form, the CDR3 reads TGTGCCAGCAGCTTAGATGCAGGGGGAACGGATCAGCCCCAGCATTTT. It specifies CASSLDAGGTDQPQHF.

The chain recombines TRBV30 with TRBJ2-3, with TRBD2 identical over 9 bases. CDR3 length: 15 amino acids. V was pared by 5 bases and J by 3 bases, with 9 bases of the junction left unmatched. Looked up from germline, CDR1 is GTSNPN and CDR2 is SVGIG (reference sequence). Written as DNA, the CDR3 is TGTGCCTGGGGCGGAGGAACTAGCGGGACAGATACGCAGTATTTT. Protein: CAWGGGTSGTDTQYF.

The V gene is TRBV18, the J gene TRBJ2-1; 12 bases agree with TRBD2. V trimming: 5 bases; J trimming: 9 bases; junction bases outside the gene matches: 8. The CDR3 length is 15 residues. Germline lookup yields CDR1 KGHSH and CDR2 LQKENI. CDR3 sequence reads: CASSILAGGPGEQFF. CDR3 nucleotides: TGTGCCAGCTCAATTCTAGCGGGAGGGCCGGGTGAGCAGTTCTTC.

The genes are TRBV7-2 and TRBJ1-5; TRBD1 matches at 9 bases. Germline V CDR1 and CDR2: SGHTA, FQGNSA. The V segment lost 2 bases and the J segment 6 bases; nucleotides outside the gene matches: 11. The CDR3 is made up of 17 amino acids. CDR3 bases: TGTGCCAGCAGCTTACAATTGGGACAGGGAATAAGTCAGCCCCAGCATTTT. It is translated as CASSLQLGQGISQPQHF.

The V gene is TRBV19, the J gene TRBJ1-1; the D is unclear. The V and J ends lost 6 bases and 5 bases respectively, with 13 bases between them. The germline V gene has CDR1 LNHDA and CDR2 SQIVND (reference sequence). CDR3 length equals 13 residues. The CDR3 region is CASSGGGRTEAFF. For the CDR3, the DNA is TGTGCCAGTAGCGGTGGAGGGCGAACTGAAGCTTTCTTT.

This rearrangement joins TRBV30 to TRBJ1-6, with 8 positions matching TRBD1. Germline CDR1 reads GTSNPN; CDR2 reads SVGIG (reference sequence). The CDR3 is 13 residues long. V gave up 8 bases and J gave up 10 bases; unmatched junction bases: 10. The CDR3, as DNA: TGTGCCCGAACGACAGGGGTAGAATCACCCCTCCACTTT. It encodes CARTTGVESPLHF.

The chain recombines TRBV7-8 with TRBJ2-3, with a possible D match to TRBD2 (6 bases). Germline CDR1 is SGHVS and CDR2 is FQNEAQ. Trimming removed 0 bases at V and 5 bases at J, with 12 bases between. The CDR3 runs 15 residues. Here the CDR3 reads CASSLAPEGQDTQYF. CDR3 nucleotides: TGTGCCAGCAGCTTAGCGCCGGAGGGCCAAGATACGCAGTATTTT.

The CDR3 sequence is CASGTDTYEQYF. The DNA of the CDR3 is TGTGCTAGTGGTACCGATACCTACGAGCAGTACTTC. This sequence joins TRBV12-5 and TRBJ2-7; D call uncertain. Germline V CDR1 and CDR2: LGHNT, FRNRAP. V lost 5 bases and J 2 bases, leaving 7 bases between the germline ends. This CDR3 comprises 12 residues.

The V gene is TRBV6-6, the J gene TRBJ1-1, with a tentative D call TRBD1 (5 bases). Trimming stripped 8 bases from V and 5 bases from J, with 9 bases between. Germline CDR1 MNHNY, CDR2 SVGAGI (reference sequence). The CDR3 length is 11 residues. The CDR3 is CASRRGTEAFF. In DNA form, the CDR3 reads TGTGCCAGCCGCCGGGGGACTGAAGCTTTCTTT.

For the CDR3, the DNA is TGTGCCAGCAGAATGGGGGCTGGGGCCTACGAGCAGTACTTC. Protein: CASRMGAGAYEQYF. The J gene is TRBJ2-7, the V gene TRBV11-2, with D perhaps TRBD1 (6 bases). Germline V gene sequence: CDR1 SGHAT, CDR2 FQNNGV. This CDR3 spans 14 amino acids. The ends were cut back, 6 bases at V and 2 bases at J, with 14 bases in the middle.

The J gene is TRBJ1-1, the V gene TRBV2, with TRBD1 identical over 7 bases. V was pared by 5 bases and J by 4 bases, with 4 bases of the junction left unmatched. The CDR3 covers 13 residues. Looked up from germline, CDR1 is SNHLY and CDR2 is FYNNEI. This CDR3 is CASSRQGSTEAFF. The CDR3 DNA reads as TGTGCCAGCAGTCGACAGGGATCCACTGAAGCTTTCTTT.

The rearrangement uses TRBV7-9 and TRBJ2-5; D is undetermined. CDR1 is SEHNR, CDR2 FQNEAQ, per germline (reference sequence). Trimming pared 2 bases from V and 2 bases from J, leaving 9 bases between. This CDR3 spans 14 amino acids. The CDR3 loop reads CASSLRSQQETQYF. The CDR3 region has the DNA TGTGCCAGCAGCTTACGGTCGCAGCAAGAGACCCAGTACTTC.

V gene TRBV6-5 combines with J gene TRBJ1-5, with D hard to call. Trimming cost V 6 bases and J 4 bases, with 10 bases left between them. The length of the CDR3 is 13 residues. The germline CDR1 and CDR2 sequences are MNHEY and SVGAGI. The CDR3 coding sequence is TGTGCCAGCAGACTGGACGGGAATCAGCCCCAGCATTTT. It codes for CASRLDGNQPQHF.

The chain joins TRBV6-5 to TRBJ2-7; the D is unclear. Germline loops: CDR1 MNHEY, CDR2 SVGAGI. The CDR3 contains 15 residues. Trimming removed 0 bases at V and 4 bases at J, with 13 bases between. The CDR3 nucleotides read TGTGCCAGCAGTTACTCGGCGTCTGGCGCTTACGAGCAGTACTTC. This encodes CASSYSASGAYEQYF.

The genes are TRBV6-5 and TRBJ2-1, with a tentative D call TRBD2 (6 bases). This CDR3 has 15 residues. The V end was cut by 0 bases, the J end by 4 bases, with 10 bases between. CDR1 is MNHEY and CDR2 is SVGAGI in the germline V gene. The DNA of the CDR3 is TGTGCCAGCAGTTACTCGGAGGGGCTTTACAATGAGCAGTTCTTC. Translation: CASSYSEGLYNEQFF.

This clone has only a few counts. The genes are TRBV10-3 and TRBJ1-5; D is unclear. The ends were cut back, 8 bases at V and 5 bases at J, with 13 bases in the middle. Germline loops: CDR1 ENHRY, CDR2 SYGVKD. The CDR3 length is 13 residues. The CDR3 spells CAIRPTADQPQHF. CDR3 DNA sequence: TGTGCCATCCGTCCCACGGCCGATCAGCCCCAGCATTTT.

The chain carries TRBV7-2 and TRBJ2-2, with D maybe TRBD2 (5 bases). Germline CDR1 SGHTA, CDR2 FQGNSA. Trimming cost V 3 bases and J 4 bases, with 12 bases left between them. The CDR3 is made up of 15 amino acids. This CDR3 reads CASSFLSVGTGELFF. Here the CDR3 DNA reads TGTGCCAGCAGCTTTCTTAGCGTAGGCACCGGGGAGCTGTTTTTT.

The rearrangement uses TRBV6-5 and TRBJ1-6; a possible D gene is TRBD1 (5 bases). V was clipped by 0 bases and J by 6 bases, with 9 bases between them. The CDR3 has 15 amino acids. Per germline, CDR1 MNHEY and CDR2 SVGAGI. CDR3 bases: TGTGCCAGCAGTTACTCAGGGGATGTTAATTCACCCCTCCACTTT. This codes for CASSYSGDVNSPLHF.

This clone showed up just a few times. V is TRBV27 and J is TRBJ1-2; tentative D call: TRBD1 (5 bases). The CDR3 spans 15 residues. Germline V gene sequence: CDR1 MNHEY, CDR2 SMNVEV (reference sequence). The ends were cut back, 5 bases at V and 9 bases at J, with 22 bases in the middle. DNA of the CDR3: TGTGCCAGCAGTCCCCCGCGGACCGCCAGGGATAGCTACACCTTC. Its protein product is CASSPPRTARDSYTF.

The CDR3 spells CASSQLAGFWGGTDTQYF. The CDR3, as DNA: TGTGCCAGCAGCCAGCTCGCCGGGTTCTGGGGAGGCACAGATACGCAGTATTTT. The rearrangement uses TRBV14 and TRBJ2-3; perhaps TRBD2 as D (5 bases). Trimming removed 3 bases at V and 1 base at J, with 20 bases between. The germline CDR1 and CDR2 sequences are SGHDN and FVKESK. This CDR3 region has 18 residues.